The 27 T cell receptor beta chains reported below all come from one sample, sequenced in a study of T cells after posttransplantation cyclophosphamide. Methotrexate plus calcineurin inhibitor accompanied controls' myeloablative marrow transplants; sampling was 1 year later. TCRdb keeps only in-frame clones here, not all; method: immunoSEQ multiplex PCR. The sample holds some 21,000 clones, 80% to 90% seen once. The sequenced sample was PBMCs, obtained around 380 days after allogeneic stem cell transplant with calcineurin inhibitor and methotrexate. The receptors were sampled from a female patient aged 30 to 45 who received an allogeneic stem cell transplant from an unrelated donor, was CMV-positive, and had acute and chronic GVHD. Certain T cells may be donor cells from the graft.

A remark on this clone: Other DNA sequences from this sample encode an identical CDR3 as well. J is TRBJ1-1 and V is TRBV18; D gene uncertain. There are 13 residues in the CDR3. Per the germline V gene, CDR1 is KGHSH and CDR2 is LQKENI. The V and J ends lost 2 bases and 0 bases respectively, with 4 bases between them. The CDR3 region has the DNA TGTGCCAGCTCACCAGGCATGAACACTGAAGCTTTCTTT. Amino acids: CASSPGMNTEAFF.

The chain links TRBV4-1 to TRBJ2-3; maybe TRBD2 (5 bases). Germline V lookup: CDR1 MGHRA, CDR2 YSYEKL. CDR3 length: 14 residues. V was pared by 0 bases and J by 2 bases, with 6 bases between. CDR3 nucleotides: TGCGCCAGCAGCCAAGATAGCGTCACAGATACGCAGTATTTT. Translating gives CASSQDSVTDTQYF.

The V call is TRBV5-8, the J call TRBJ2-3, with D perhaps TRBD1 (5 bases). This CDR3 contains 15 residues. V was trimmed by 3 bases and J by 0 bases, leaving 11 bases between them. Germline V lookup: CDR1 SGHTS, CDR2 YDEGEE. The CDR3 spells CASSSPQGSTDTQYF. The CDR3 DNA reads TGTGCCAGCAGCTCCCCGCAGGGTAGCACAGATACGCAGTATTTT.

The V and J genes are TRBV14 and TRBJ2-1, with D maybe TRBD1 (5 bases). Germline lookup yields CDR1 SGHDN and CDR2 FVKESK. The CDR3 spans 16 residues. V lost 1 base to trimming and J lost 5 bases, with 15 bases between them. CDR3 DNA sequence: TGTGCCAGCAGCCAAGGACGCAGGGCCCTCGACAATGAGCAGTTCTTC. Amino acids: CASSQGRRALDNEQFF.

The chain links TRBV5-1 to TRBJ1-2; 7 bases are shared with TRBD1. V lost 4 bases and J lost 4; bases outside the gene matches: 10. Germline V gene lookup returns CDR1 SGHRS and CDR2 YFSETQ. This CDR3 comprises 15 residues. CDR3 amino acids: CASSGTANNRYGYTF. For the CDR3, the DNA is TGCGCCAGCAGCGGGACAGCGAACAATCGCTATGGCTACACCTTC.

This clone came up once. The CDR3 sequence is CASGLVKVRQNNEKLFF. CDR3 coding DNA: TGTGCTAGTGGTTTGGTAAAAGTGAGGCAGAATAATGAAAAACTGTTTTTT. This rearrangement joins TRBV12-5 to TRBJ1-4, with D unclear. The CDR3 has 17 residues. Trimming took off 0 bases at V and 4 bases at J, with 15 bases between the two ends. Germline loops: CDR1 LGHNT, CDR2 FRNRAP.

J is TRBJ1-3 and V is TRBV4-1; no reliable D call. The CDR3 loop spans 15 amino acids. V was clipped by 0 bases and J by 0 bases, with 6 bases between them. The germline gives CDR1 MGHRA, CDR2 YSYEKL. In DNA, the CDR3 is TGCGCCAGCAGCCAAGATCGGGTCTCTGGAAACACCATATATTTT. It specifies CASSQDRVSGNTIYF.

CDR3 bases: TGTGCCAGCAGGACGTGGACAGGGGAAGGCTACACCTTC. Encoded protein: CASRTWTGEGYTF. This chain connects TRBV2 to TRBJ1-2; 9 bases map to TRBD1. The CDR3 sequence is 13 residues long. Losses at the gene ends were 6 bases for V and 8 bases for J; bases not matched to a gene: 7. The V gene's germline CDR1 is SNHLY and CDR2 FYNNEI.

CDR3: CASSLGLAGVYEQYF. The CDR3 nucleotides read TGTGCCAGCAGCTTGGGCCTAGCAGGGGTCTACGAGCAGTACTTC. The chain recombines TRBV5-6 with TRBJ2-7, with D maybe TRBD1 (6 bases). Trimming left V 0 bases short and J 3 bases short, with 13 bases between. This CDR3 contains 15 residues. Germline V gene data show CDR1 as SGHDT and CDR2 as YYEEEE.

The V call is TRBV28, the J call TRBJ2-1; 10 nucleotides match TRBD2. The V gene's germline CDR1 is MDHEN and CDR2 SYDVKM. The CDR3 is 16 amino acids. V lost 1 base to trimming and J lost 7 bases; unmatched junction nucleotides: 7. The CDR3 loop is CASSLSASGGRNEQFF. CDR3 bases: TGTGCCAGCAGTTTATCGGCTAGCGGGGGCAGAAATGAGCAGTTCTTC.

V gene TRBV19 combines with J gene TRBJ1-3; 7 nucleotides line up with TRBD1. CDR3 length: 15 amino acids. The trim removed 7 bases at V and 4 bases at J, leaving 10 bases unmatched. CDR1 is LNHDA, CDR2 SQIVND, per germline (reference sequence). The CDR3 nucleotides are TGTGCCAGTATCCCTCGGGACAGATTCGGAAACACCATATATTTT. As protein: CASIPRDRFGNTIYF.

The CDR3 reads CASSGGLENEQFF. CDR3 in DNA: TGCGCCAGCAGCGGCGGTCTTGAGAATGAGCAGTTCTTC. The chain recombines TRBV5-1 with TRBJ2-1; no clear D gene. Trimming removed 4 bases at V and 7 bases at J, with 12 bases between. This CDR3 is built from 13 residues. Germline CDR1 reads SGHRS; CDR2 reads YFSETQ.

The J gene is TRBJ1-3, the V gene TRBV19; tentative D call: TRBD1 (6 bases). The CDR3 runs 17 residues. V was trimmed by 0 bases and J by 3 bases, leaving 15 bases between them. Germline V gives CDR1 LNHDA, CDR2 SQIVND (reference sequence). The CDR3 bases are TGTGCCAGTAGTATAGATCGGGGGGCGAGAGGTGGAAACACCATATATTTT. It encodes CASSIDRGARGGNTIYF. Full variable domain (rest looked up from reference TRBV19 and TRBJ1-3): DGGITQSPKYLFRKEGQNVTLSCEQNLNHDAMYWYRQDPGQGLRLIYYSQIVNDFQKGDIAEGYSVSREKKESFPLTVTSAQKNPTAFYLCASSIDRGARGGNTIYFGEGSWLTVV.

This chain connects TRBV30 to TRBJ1-2; 8 nucleotides line up with TRBD1. Germline CDR1 and CDR2: GTSNPN and SVGIG (reference sequence). J lost 5 bases, V lost 1 base, and 6 bases had no gene match. CDR3 size: 14 residues. As DNA, the CDR3 is TGTGCCTGGAGTGGATCGGACAGGGCTTATGGCTACACCTTC. It is translated as CAWSGSDRAYGYTF.

The CDR3 loop reads CASSPPGGFGGQETQYF. The CDR3 coding sequence is TGTGCCAGCAGCCCCCCTGGGGGGTTCGGGGGTCAAGAGACCCAGTACTTC. The V and J genes are TRBV7-9 and TRBJ2-5; tentatively, D is TRBD2 (6 bases). CDR1 and CDR2 (germline): SEHNR, FQNEAQ (reference sequence). The CDR3 loop spans 17 amino acids. V was pared by 5 bases and J by 2 bases, with 21 bases between.

This chain connects TRBV10-3 to TRBJ1-3; D call uncertain. The CDR3 has 17 amino acids. The V gene's germline CDR1 is ENHRY and CDR2 SYGVKD. Between the trimmed V and J ends, which lost 2 bases and 4 bases, there was a span of 18 bases. CDR3 coding DNA: TGTGCCATCAGTGAGCCCAGGAGGGAGCCGTCCGGAAACACCATATATTTT. It specifies CAISEPRREPSGNTIYF.

The chain couples TRBV7-3 to TRBJ2-2; 7 nucleotides agree with TRBD1. Trimming took 0 bases from V and 4 from J; bases not matched to a gene: 5. Germline V CDR1 and CDR2: SGHTA, FQGTGA. The CDR3 has 16 residues. In DNA form, the CDR3 reads TGTGCCAGCAGCTTAACTAGAGGGGGCGGCACCGGGGAGCTGTTTTTT. Its protein is CASSLTRGGGTGELFF.

The chain couples TRBV5-1 to TRBJ2-5, with D uncertain. The length of the CDR3 is 13 residues. The V and J ends lost 3 bases and 5 bases respectively, with 11 bases between them. CDR1 and CDR2 (germline): SGHRS, YFSETQ. CDR3 sequence reads: CASSSPPRETQYF. In DNA, the CDR3 is TGCGCCAGCAGCTCCCCCCCACGGGAGACCCAGTACTTC.

The sample holds one count of this clone. The chain combines TRBV19 with TRBJ1-5, with D tentatively TRBD1 (6 bases). The CDR3 extends over 15 amino acids. The V gene's germline CDR1 is LNHDA and CDR2 SQIVND (reference sequence). Trimming took 6 bases from V and 7 from J, leaving 19 bases between them. The CDR3 DNA is TGTGCCAGTAGCCGACTGGGGGGGGCACGACAGCCCCAGCATTTT. Amino acids: CASSRLGGARQPQHF.

V and J are TRBV14 and TRBJ1-1; D unclear. There are 18 residues in the CDR3. Trimming cost V 4 bases and J 0 bases, with 21 bases left between them. Germline values: CDR1 SGHDN, CDR2 FVKESK. In DNA, the CDR3 is TGTGCCAGCAGCCGCCGACAAGGCGAGAACCCAATGAACACTGAAGCTTTCTTT. It encodes CASSRRQGENPMNTEAFF. The entire variable domain, with the rest obtained from reference TRBV14 and TRBJ1-1, is as follows: EAGVTQFPSHSVIEKGQTVTLRCDPISGHDNLYWYRRVMGKEIKFLLHFVKESKQDESGMPNNRFLAERTGGTYSTLKVQPAELEDSGVYFCASSRRQGENPMNTEAFFGQGTRLTVV.

V usage is TRBV6-6 and J usage is TRBJ2-7, with a tentative D call TRBD1 (6 bases). The CDR3 has 16 amino acids. CDR1 is MNHNY, CDR2 SVGAGI, per germline (reference sequence). The V and J ends lost 5 bases and 0 bases respectively, with 17 bases between them. CDR3 residues: CASSPHTGIGSYEQYV. CDR3 in DNA: TGTGCCAGCAGTCCGCACACAGGGATCGGCTCCTACGAGCAGTACGTC.

The gene calls are TRBV27 and TRBJ2-3, with 7 positions matching TRBD1. Germline V gene sequence: CDR1 MNHEY, CDR2 SMNVEV (reference sequence). The CDR3 is 15 residues long. V shed 5 bases, J shed 1 base, and the junction held 6 bases outside the gene matches. This CDR3 reads CASSITGAGTDTQYF. The CDR3 region has the DNA TGTGCCAGCAGTATAACAGGGGCCGGCACAGATACGCAGTATTTT.

This clone was seen more than once but under ten times. The chain combines TRBV6-6 with TRBJ1-5, with D possibly being TRBD1 (6 bases). The V gene lost 8 bases and the J gene lost 16 bases, with 27 bases spanning the gap. The CDR3 length is 14 residues. Per germline, CDR1 MNHNY and CDR2 SVGAGI (reference sequence). The CDR3 DNA is TGTGCCAGCTCTCTTGCTCCTGACCGGGACAAGGAACATTTT. This translates into CASSLAPDRDKEHF.

The chain carries TRBV6-6 and TRBJ1-2, with TRBD1 matching 11 bases. The CDR3 loop spans 14 amino acids. Germline values: CDR1 MNHNY, CDR2 SVGAGI (reference sequence). J lost 6 bases, V lost 4 bases, and 4 bases had no gene match. DNA of the CDR3: TGTGCCAGCAGTTGGGACAGGGGGTCGGATGGCTACACCTTC. As protein: CASSWDRGSDGYTF.

V usage is TRBV29-1 and J usage is TRBJ2-7; D remains ambiguous. The germline CDR1 and CDR2 sequences are SQVTM and ANQGSEA. The CDR3 loop spans 10 amino acids. Written as DNA, the CDR3 is TGCAGTGGAGCTGACGACGAGCAGTACTTC. It codes for CSGADDEQYF.

CDR3 sequence: CAWSLMGAGYGYTF. As DNA, the CDR3 is TGTGCCTGGAGTTTGATGGGGGCGGGCTATGGCTACACCTTC. The chain has TRBV30 and TRBJ1-2; D perhaps matches TRBD1 (6 bases). This CDR3 region has 14 residues. Trimming took off 2 bases at V and 4 bases at J, with 14 bases between the two ends. Germline values: CDR1 GTSNPN, CDR2 SVGIG (reference sequence).

This clone has a single count. J is TRBJ2-2 and V is TRBV5-4; TRBD2 aligns across 7 bases. Germline V gene data show CDR1 as SGHNT and CDR2 as YYREEE (reference sequence). The length of the CDR3 is 16 residues. V dropped 4 bases and J dropped 2; count of bases not matched to a gene: 8. The CDR3 coding sequence is TGTGCCAGCAGCCCTTCTAGCGGACCTAACACCGGGGAGCTGTTTTTT. Amino acid sequence: CASSPSSGPNTGELFF.